Listed here are 17 T cell receptor beta chains from one sample, sequenced in a study of blood T cell repertoires in COVID-19. TCRdb keeps only in-frame clones here, not all; method: immunoSEQ multiplex PCR. The sample lists about 160,000 clones, under 90% occurring once. Sequencing used PBMCs or T cells enriched from blood (not recorded which). The source of these receptors is a woman aged 55-69 years who had recovered from COVID-19.

V gene TRBV24-1 combines with J gene TRBJ2-3; 14 bases match TRBD2. The CDR3 spans 17 residues. The V and J ends lost 6 bases and 4 bases, in that order; junction bases with no gene match: 8. Germline lookup yields CDR1 KGHDR and CDR2 SFDVKD. CDR3 coding DNA: TGTGCCACCAGTTCCGGGACTAGCGGGGGCCGCTCAGATACGCAGTATTTT. This gives the protein CATSSGTSGGRSDTQYF.

The chain is built from TRBV12-5 and TRBJ1-2; 7 nucleotides align to TRBD1. Germline loops: CDR1 LGHNT, CDR2 FRNRAP. The CDR3 is 13 residues long. Losses at the gene ends were 5 bases for V and 5 bases for J; bases not matched to a gene: 5. The CDR3 reads CASGADRNYGYTF. CDR3 nucleotides: TGTGCTAGTGGTGCGGACAGGAATTATGGCTACACCTTC.

A few counts support this clone. This chain uses TRBV2 with TRBJ1-1; a possible D gene is TRBD1 (5 bases). The germline CDR1 and CDR2 sequences are SNHLY and FYNNEI. Trimming left V 6 bases short and J 3 bases short, with 11 bases between. CDR3 length: 13 residues. The chain's CDR3 is CASRDKGYTEAFF. The CDR3 DNA reads as TGTGCCAGCAGGGACAAGGGGTACACTGAAGCTTTCTTT.

This clone occurred once. The chain has TRBV15 and TRBJ2-7; 8 bases are a match to TRBD1. The CDR3 spans 14 residues. Germline-derived CDR1 and CDR2 are LNHNV and YYDKDF (reference sequence). Trimming removed 4 bases from V and 2 bases from J; junction bases left unmatched: 4. The CDR3 region is CATSIGTGAYEQYF. In DNA form, the CDR3 reads TGTGCCACCAGCATAGGGACAGGTGCCTACGAGCAGTACTTC.

The rearrangement joins TRBV24-1 to TRBJ1-1; the match to TRBD1 covers 8 bases. J was trimmed by 4 bases and V by 3 bases; bases with no gene match: 6. This CDR3 comprises 15 residues. CDR1 is KGHDR, CDR2 SFDVKD, per germline. DNA of the CDR3: TGTGCCACCAGTGATCCCGGGACAGGCCCCACTGAAGCTTTCTTT. It translates to CATSDPGTGPTEAFF.

The chain uses TRBV29-1 and TRBJ1-1; 9 bases line up with TRBD1. The CDR3 runs to 11 residues. Germline loops: CDR1 SQVTM, CDR2 ANQGSEA. With V trimmed by 6 bases and J by 7 bases, 3 bases remained unmatched. CDR3 nucleotides: TGCAGCGTCAGGACAGGGGATGAAGCTTTCTTT. Translating it yields CSVRTGDEAFF.

This chain uses TRBV5-4 with TRBJ1-1, with TRBD1 matching 8 bases. The germline gives CDR1 SGHNT, CDR2 YYREEE (reference sequence). The CDR3 covers 15 residues. With V trimmed by 4 bases and J by 7 bases, 12 bases remained unmatched. CDR3 nucleotide sequence: TGTGCCAGCAGCGGAGATAGGACAGGGAAGGATGAAGCTTTCTTT. This encodes CASSGDRTGKDEAFF.

The J gene is TRBJ2-3, the V gene TRBV7-6; maybe TRBD2 (6 bases). V gave up 3 bases and J gave up 4 bases, with 11 bases separating them. Germline lookup yields CDR1 SGHVS and CDR2 FNYEAQ. This CDR3 region has 14 residues. The DNA of the CDR3 is TGTGCCAGCAGCTTTTTCGCGGGGTCAGATACGCAGTATTTT. It translates to CASSFFAGSDTQYF.

The chain uses TRBV2 and TRBJ2-7, with TRBD1 identical over 8 bases. Germline CDR1 and CDR2: SNHLY and FYNNEI. With 7 bases clipped from V and 5 bases from J, the junction kept 7 bases outside the gene matches. This CDR3 spans 13 amino acids. The CDR3 region is CASMSDRVHEQYF. CDR3 nucleotide sequence: TGTGCCAGCATGTCGGACAGGGTCCACGAGCAGTACTTC.

This clone was counted once. The chain recombines TRBV25-1 with TRBJ1-2, with 10 bases matching TRBD1. CDR3 length equals 17 residues. V lost 3 bases, J lost 5 bases, and 12 bases stayed unmatched. Germline CDR1 reads MGHDK; CDR2 reads SYGVNS. The CDR3 bases are TGTGCCAGCAGTGACCCCTTCTTGGGGACAGGGGCTTATGGCTACACCTTC. Translation: CASSDPFLGTGAYGYTF.

CDR3 bases: TGTGCCAGCAGCCAAGAAGGGAGGACGACTGAAGCTTTCTTT. This sequence encodes CASSQEGRTTEAFF. The genes are TRBV3-1 (or the pseudogene TRBV3-2) and TRBJ1-1, with unresolved D. CDR3 size: 14 residues. Trimming removed 0 bases from V and 5 bases from J, with 10 bases in between. Germline V gene data show CDR1 as LGHDT and CDR2 as YNNKEL (reference sequence).

The chain couples TRBV19 to TRBJ1-1; TRBD1 might be the D (6 bases). Between the trimmed V and J ends, which lost 6 bases and 1 base, there was a span of 15 bases. The CDR3 is made up of 15 amino acids. Germline loops: CDR1 LNHDA, CDR2 SQIVND (reference sequence). The CDR3 nucleotides read TGTGCCAGTAGATCTCCCTCGGGACAGAACACTGAAGCTTTCTTT. Translated: CASRSPSGQNTEAFF. Filled out from reference TRBV19 and TRBJ1-1, the complete variable domain reads DGGITQSPKYLFRKEGQNVTLSCEQNLNHDAMYWYRQDPGQGLRLIYYSQIVNDFQKGDIAEGYSVSREKKESFPLTVTSAQKNPTAFYLCASRSPSGQNTEAFFGQGTRLTVV.

This clone has a count of ten or more. This rearrangement joins TRBV27 to TRBJ2-7; 8 bases match TRBD1. The length of the CDR3 is 14 residues. Germline lookup yields CDR1 MNHEY and CDR2 SMNVEV (reference sequence). V shed 5 bases, J shed 3 bases, and the junction held 6 bases outside the gene matches. CDR3 DNA sequence: TGTGCCAGCAGTCCTAAGGACAGGGACTACGAGCAGTACTTC. It yields the protein CASSPKDRDYEQYF.

The chain couples TRBV9 to TRBJ2-7, with a weak D call TRBD1 (7 bases). Germline loops: CDR1 SGDLS, CDR2 YYNGEE. This CDR3 has 15 amino acids. V lost 4 bases, J lost 6 bases, and 20 bases lay in between. The CDR3: CASSKTGWAGSEQYF. CDR3 coding DNA: TGTGCCAGCAGCAAGACAGGGTGGGCCGGGAGCGAGCAGTACTTC.

CDR3: CASSDTGNYGYTF. CDR3 DNA sequence: TGTGCCAGTAGCGACACAGGGAACTATGGCTACACCTTC. V gene TRBV19 combines with J gene TRBJ1-2, with a tentative D call TRBD1 (6 bases). This CDR3 comprises 13 residues. The V and J ends lost 6 bases and 2 bases respectively, with 10 bases between them. Looked up from germline, CDR1 is LNHDA and CDR2 is SQIVND (reference sequence).

The chain combines TRBV9 with TRBJ1-2; 11 bases fit TRBD1. The CDR3 length is 15 residues. Germline CDR1 reads SGDLS; CDR2 reads YYNGEE. J was trimmed by 8 bases and V by 4 bases; bases with no gene match: 10. CDR3 sequence (DNA): TGTGCCAGCAGCACCGCCGGGACAGGGGGAAGCGGCTACACCTTC. Amino acids: CASSTAGTGGSGYTF.

The chain uses TRBV5-1 and TRBJ2-1; TRBD2 might be the D (5 bases). The CDR3 runs to 13 residues. Trimming pared 4 bases from V and 7 bases from J, leaving 12 bases between. Germline CDR1 is SGHRS and CDR2 is YFSETQ. The CDR3 bases are TGCGCCAGCAGCCACGGCCGGGGAAATGAGCAGTTCTTC. Protein sequence: CASSHGRGNEQFF.